This T cell receptor (beta chain) was captured in a study of cytomegalovirus exposure and HLA in healthy donors. Findings and caveats of the study: Sequencing depth across donors, presence/absence analyses assumed, was roughly uniform. Researchers had no immune exposure information except CMV serostatus available.

13 Jbeta primers and 60 Vbeta primers were used for the PCR. Only in-frame clones appear in the TCRdb table, and some are missing; sequencing was by immunoSEQ multiplex PCR. In the table there are over 65,000 clones, around 80% of which are singletons. A remark on this clone: Its antigen is not known.

The receptor comes from a woman between 25 and 40 years old in good health and CMV-seropositive. The specimen sequenced was PBMCs.

The CDR3 nucleotides are TGTGCCAGCAAAGGGCCAGGGGGGGAGACCCAGTACTTC. Its translation is CASKGPGGETQYF. The chain recombines TRBV9 with TRBJ2-5; D might be TRBD1 (7 bases). V was clipped by 6 bases and J by 5 bases, with 14 bases between them. In germline, CDR1 is SGDLS, CDR2 YYNGEE. CDR3 length: 13 residues.